The 19 T cell receptor beta chains listed next were all sequenced from one sample in a study of T-cell memory formation after mild COVID-19. One entry per CDR3 protein, called by TCRdb with MiXCR from the 5' RACE reads. The sample lists 530,000 or so distinct CDR3 sequences, roughly a sixth seen once, with about 8.1% in the top ten. Sequencing was carried out using PBMCs or a T cell subset sorted from them (not recorded which). The receptor set was obtained from an adult woman who had mild COVID-19 (a few samples of this study predate the infection). Cell type and time point are not known.

CDR3: CASKLRGDYEQYF. The CDR3 DNA sequence: TGCGCCAGCAAGCTTAGGGGTGACTACGAGCAGTACTTC. The V and J genes are TRBV5-1 and TRBJ2-7, with D possibly being TRBD1 (5 bases). With 6 bases removed from V and 3 bases from J, the gap between germline ends came to 13 bases. Germline CDR1 reads SGHRS; CDR2 reads YFSETQ. The CDR3 spans 13 residues.

This clonotype was counted only a few times. The chain recombines TRBV19 with TRBJ1-2, with a tentative D call TRBD1 (6 bases). V was cut by 7 bases and J by 0 bases, with 21 bases left in between. Germline-derived CDR1 and CDR2 are LNHDA and SQIVND (reference sequence). The CDR3 contains 17 residues. As DNA, the CDR3 is TGTGCCAGTACTTTGGGGGCAGGGGTGTTCGCTAACTATGGCTACACCTTC. The encoded protein is CASTLGAGVFANYGYTF.

This clonotype has only a few counts. V gene TRBV7-9 combines with J gene TRBJ2-3; tentative D call: TRBD1 (6 bases). This CDR3 is 15 amino acids long. V gave up 5 bases and J gave up 8 bases, with 20 bases separating them. Germline V gives CDR1 SEHNR, CDR2 FQNEAQ (reference sequence). CDR3 DNA sequence: TGTGCCAGCAGCCCCGATCGGGACACCCGAGGTACGCAGTATTTT. It is translated as CASSPDRDTRGTQYF. Full variable domain (remainder filled in from reference TRBV7-9 and TRBJ2-3): DTGVSQNPRHKITKRGQNVTFRCDPISEHNRLYWYRQTLGQGPEFLTYFQNEAQLEKSRLLSDRFSAERPKGSFSTLEIQRTEQGDSAMYLCASSPDRDTRGTQYFGPGTRLTVL.

The chain is built from TRBV7-2 and TRBJ2-2; 10 bases line up with TRBD1. Germline CDR1 SGHTA, CDR2 FQGNSA. The CDR3 is made up of 15 amino acids. With V trimmed by 4 bases and J by 1 base, 0 bases remained unmatched. The CDR3 sequence: CASSWDRGNTGELFF. The CDR3 DNA reads as TGTGCCAGCAGCTGGGACAGGGGGAACACCGGGGAGCTGTTTTTT.

The gene calls are TRBV7-9 and TRBJ2-7; D may be TRBD1 (5 bases). CDR1 and CDR2 from the germline V gene are SEHNR and FQNEAQ (reference sequence). V gave up 3 bases and J gave up 5 bases, with 8 bases separating them. This CDR3 has 12 residues. The CDR3 here is CASSFVGDEQYF. The CDR3 region has the DNA TGTGCCAGCAGCTTCGTAGGGGACGAGCAGTACTTC. Full variable domain (remainder filled in from reference TRBV7-9 and TRBJ2-7): DTGVSQNPRHKITKRGQNVTFRCDPISEHNRLYWYRQTLGQGPEFLTYFQNEAQLEKSRLLSDRFSAERPKGSFSTLEIQRTEQGDSAMYLCASSFVGDEQYFGPGTRLTVT.

The chain has TRBV5-1 and TRBJ1-2, with a weak D call TRBD1 (6 bases). The CDR3 runs 13 residues. Germline assignment: CDR1 SGHRS and CDR2 YFSETQ. Trimming took off 4 bases at V and 6 bases at J, with 13 bases between the two ends. This CDR3 reads CASSVRGGDGYTF. The CDR3 DNA sequence: TGCGCCAGCAGCGTCAGGGGAGGCGATGGCTACACCTTC.

This clonotype was counted ten times or more. V gene TRBV12-3 or TRBV12-4 combines with J gene TRBJ2-7; TRBD1 matches at 10 bases. The length of the CDR3 is 16 residues. V was pared by 2 bases and J by 5 bases, with 9 bases of the junction left unmatched. The CDR3 bases are TGTGCCAGCAGTTTACGTTGGACAGGGGGATATCACGAGCAGTACTTC. Protein: CASSLRWTGGYHEQYF.

This clonotype was counted many times. V gene TRBV7-2 combines with J gene TRBJ2-7; D is possibly TRBD1 (6 bases). The CDR3 is 15 residues long. Germline CDR1 SGHTA, CDR2 FQGNSA. The V end was cut by 3 bases, the J end by 5 bases, with 17 bases between. CDR3 amino acids: CASSFGRGSFNEQYF. CDR3 nucleotide sequence: TGTGCCAGCAGCTTCGGCAGGGGTTCGTTTAACGAGCAGTACTTC.

The chain combines TRBV14 with TRBJ2-7; no reliable D call. This CDR3 contains 13 residues. Per germline, CDR1 SGHDN and CDR2 FVKESK. Trimming took 0 bases from V and 3 from J, leaving 6 bases between them. CDR3 sequence: CASSQDWYYEQYF. Written as DNA, the CDR3 is TGTGCCAGCAGCCAAGATTGGTACTACGAGCAGTACTTC.

The rearrangement joins TRBV7-3 to TRBJ2-5, with a weak D call TRBD2 (6 bases). Trimming cost V 1 base and J 4 bases, with 13 bases left between them. Germline values: CDR1 SGHTA, CDR2 FQGTGA. There are 15 residues in the CDR3. The CDR3 region is CASSLMSRGTETQYF. The CDR3 bases are TGTGCCAGCAGCTTAATGTCGCGCGGGACAGAGACCCAGTACTTC.

This clonotype came up a few times. The chain has TRBV6-5 and TRBJ2-7; no clear D gene. Per germline, CDR1 MNHEY and CDR2 SVGAGI. With 2 bases removed from V and 2 bases from J, the gap between germline ends came to 10 bases. This CDR3 has 14 amino acids. CDR3 sequence (DNA): TGTGCCAGCAGTTACGACTCCACAACCTACGAGCAGTACTTC. It codes for CASSYDSTTYEQYF.

This clonotype was seen a few times. The V gene is TRBV3-1, the J gene TRBJ2-7; D ambiguous. From germline, CDR1 is LGHDT and CDR2 YNNKEL (reference sequence). V lost 1 base, J lost 12 bases, and 16 bases lay in between. CDR3 length: 13 residues. The CDR3 DNA follows: TGTGCCAGCAGCCAAGCCCTGGACCTTCTGCCGTACTTC. Translating gives CASSQALDLLPYF.

This rearrangement joins TRBV6-5 to TRBJ2-4; D may be TRBD1 (6 bases). The CDR3 runs 18 residues. Germline V CDR1 and CDR2: MNHEY, SVGAGI. V was cut by 3 bases and J by 1 base, with 19 bases left in between. Here the CDR3 reads CASSYSPMAQGAKNIQYF. As DNA, the CDR3 is TGTGCCAGCAGTTATAGCCCTATGGCACAGGGTGCCAAAAACATTCAGTACTTC.

This chain connects TRBV5-1 to TRBJ2-2, with D possibly being TRBD1 (5 bases). The CDR3 loop spans 18 amino acids. V lost 2 bases to trimming and J lost 1 base, with 18 bases between them. Germline-derived CDR1 and CDR2 are SGHRS and YFSETQ. The CDR3 is CASSFGSDTRLNTGELFF. CDR3 nucleotides: TGCGCCAGCAGCTTCGGGTCGGACACCCGCCTGAACACCGGGGAGCTGTTTTTT.

This clonotype has more than one count but fewer than ten. J is TRBJ2-7 and V is TRBV7-2; D is unresolved. Trimming stripped 4 bases from V and 1 base from J, with 8 bases between. The CDR3 totals 13 residues. The V gene's germline CDR1 is SGHTA and CDR2 FQGNSA. CDR3 sequence: CASSWGLSYEQYF. As DNA, the CDR3 is TGTGCCAGCAGCTGGGGATTATCCTACGAGCAGTACTTC.

This sequence joins TRBV20-1 and TRBJ1-1; no firm D call. Germline lookup yields CDR1 DFQATT and CDR2 SNEGSKA (reference sequence). Trimming left V 5 bases short and J 0 bases short, with 13 bases between. This CDR3 is built from 14 residues. This chain's CDR3 is CSAVGRPLNTEAFF. For the CDR3, the DNA is TGCAGTGCTGTGGGGAGACCGTTGAACACTGAAGCTTTCTTT.

This clonotype was observed many times. This chain links TRBV10-3 with TRBJ1-1; 7 nucleotides line up with TRBD1. The V gene's germline CDR1 is ENHRY and CDR2 SYGVKD. V dropped 0 bases and J dropped 3; count of bases not matched to a gene: 10. This CDR3 has 17 residues. The CDR3 reads CAISESGTAHAYTEAFF. The CDR3 bases are TGTGCCATCAGTGAGTCCGGGACAGCCCATGCCTACACTGAAGCTTTCTTT.

This chain joins TRBV5-5 and TRBJ2-7; TRBD1 aligns across 8 bases. Germline V CDR1 and CDR2: SGHKS, YYEKEE (reference sequence). J was trimmed by 6 bases and V by 5 bases; bases with no gene match: 10. The CDR3 length is 14 residues. CDR3 DNA: TGTGCCAGCAGTTTCGACAGGGGAACGGGCGAGCAGTACTTC. Its translation: CASSFDRGTGEQYF. Drawing the rest from reference TRBV5-5 and TRBJ2-7, the complete variable domain is DAGVTQSPTHLIKTRGQQVTLRCSPISGHKSVSWYQQVLGQGPQFIFQYYEKEERGRGNFPDRFSARQFPNYSSELNVNALLLGDSALYLCASSFDRGTGEQYFGPGTRLTVT.

J is TRBJ2-7 and V is TRBV4-3; a possible D gene is TRBD2 (5 bases). From germline, CDR1 is LGHNA and CDR2 YSLEER. The CDR3 has 11 amino acids. V dropped 2 bases and J dropped 9 bases, with 8 bases sitting between them. CDR3 sequence reads: CASSQSSGQYF. Written as DNA, the CDR3 is TGCGCCAGCAGCCAATCCAGCGGGCAGTACTTC.